This T cell receptor beta chain was observed in a study of T cell responses to AZD1222 COVID-19 vaccine. Study context: Second-dose schedules of about 4 or about 12 weeks were combined.

Here immunoSEQ multiplex PCR was the method, and the copy in TCRdb shows in-frame clones only, minus some. The sample consists of roughly 120,000 clones, roughly 84% of them appearing once. The sequencing used peripheral blood, collected on day 0 of AZD1222 vaccination. This TCR derives from an adult in good health.

The CDR3 coding sequence is TGTGCCAGCAGCTTGACATTAACGGGGAGCTCCTATAATTCACCCCTCCACTTT. Translation gives CASSLTLTGSSYNSPLHF. The rearrangement uses TRBV5-8 and TRBJ1-6; no firm D call. From germline, CDR1 is SGHTS and CDR2 YDEGEE. This CDR3 comprises 18 residues. V was clipped by 1 base and J by 0 bases, with 14 bases between them.